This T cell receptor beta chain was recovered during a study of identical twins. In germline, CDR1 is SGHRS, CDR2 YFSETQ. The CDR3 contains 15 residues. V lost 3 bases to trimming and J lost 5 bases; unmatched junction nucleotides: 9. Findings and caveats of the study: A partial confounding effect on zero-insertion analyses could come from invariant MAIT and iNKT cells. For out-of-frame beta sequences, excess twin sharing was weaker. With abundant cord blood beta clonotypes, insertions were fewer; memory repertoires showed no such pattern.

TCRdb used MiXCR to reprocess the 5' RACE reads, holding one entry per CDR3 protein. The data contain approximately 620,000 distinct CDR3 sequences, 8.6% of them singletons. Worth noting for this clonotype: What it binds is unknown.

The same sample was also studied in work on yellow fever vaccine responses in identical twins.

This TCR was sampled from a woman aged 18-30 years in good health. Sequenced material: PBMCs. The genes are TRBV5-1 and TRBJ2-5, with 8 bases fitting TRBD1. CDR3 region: CASSSDPRGQETQYF. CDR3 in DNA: TGCGCCAGCAGCTCGGACCCCAGGGGGCAGGAGACCCAGTACTTC.